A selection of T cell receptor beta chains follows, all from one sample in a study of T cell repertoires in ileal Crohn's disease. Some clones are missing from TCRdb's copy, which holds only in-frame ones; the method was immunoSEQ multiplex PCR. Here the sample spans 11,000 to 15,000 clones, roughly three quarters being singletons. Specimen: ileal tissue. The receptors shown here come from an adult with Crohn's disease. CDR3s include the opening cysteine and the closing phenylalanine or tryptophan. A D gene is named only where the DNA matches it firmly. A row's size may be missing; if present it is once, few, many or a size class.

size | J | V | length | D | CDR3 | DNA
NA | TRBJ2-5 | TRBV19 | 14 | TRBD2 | CASGERGEGETQYF | TGTGCCAGTGGCGAGCGGGGGGAGGGAGAGACCCAGTACTTC
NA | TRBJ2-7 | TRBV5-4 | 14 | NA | CASSLGGKSSEQYF | TGTGCCAGCAGCTTGGGCGGTAAAAGTTCCGAGCAGTACTTC
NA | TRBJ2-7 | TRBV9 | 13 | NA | CASSVGGPSEQYF | TGTGCCAGCAGCGTAGGGGGGCCCAGCGAGCAGTACTTC
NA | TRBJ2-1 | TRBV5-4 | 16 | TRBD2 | CASSFRTSPSYNEQFF | TGTGCCAGCAGCTTTCGGACTAGCCCCTCCTACAATGAGCAGTTCTTC
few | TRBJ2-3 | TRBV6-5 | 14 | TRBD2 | CASSFGRVPDTQYF | TGTGCCAGCAGTTTCGGGAGGGTACCAGATACGCAGTATTTT
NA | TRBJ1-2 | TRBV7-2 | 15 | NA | CASSLARTANYGYTF | TGTGCCAGCAGCTTAGCAAGGACAGCAAACTATGGCTACACCTTC
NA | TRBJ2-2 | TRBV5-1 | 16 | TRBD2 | CASSFLAGGGTGELFF | TGCGCCAGCAGCTTTCTAGCGGGAGGGGGAACCGGGGAGCTGTTTTTT
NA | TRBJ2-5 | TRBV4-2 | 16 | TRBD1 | CASSQGTGTERETQYF | TGTGCCAGCAGCCAAGGCACCGGGACAGAGCGAGAGACCCAGTACTTC
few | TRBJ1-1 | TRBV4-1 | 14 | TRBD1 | CASSTRTGSTEAFF | TGCGCCAGCAGCACTCGGACAGGTAGCACTGAAGCTTTCTTT
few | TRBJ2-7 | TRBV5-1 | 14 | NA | CASSLQGLYYEQYF | TGCGCCAGCAGCTTACAGGGTCTTTACTACGAGCAGTACTTC
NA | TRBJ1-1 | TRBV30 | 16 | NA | CAWSAPDRNMNTEAFF | TGTGCCTGGAGCGCACCGGACAGAAATATGAACACTGAAGCTTTCTTT
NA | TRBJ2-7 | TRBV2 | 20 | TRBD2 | CASSARTGPGTSGRSYEQYF | TGTGCCAGCAGTGCCCGGACAGGTCCCGGGACTAGCGGGAGGTCCTACGAGCAGTACTTC
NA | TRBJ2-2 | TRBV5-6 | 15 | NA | CASSRRAGGTGELFF | TGTGCCAGCAGCCGGCGGGCCGGCGGAACCGGGGAGCTGTTTTTT